This TCR beta chain came from a study of cytomegalovirus exposure and HLA in healthy donors. Germline trimming cut 11 bases from V and 6 bases from J; bases unmatched to any gene: 15. Germline V gene sequence: CDR1 ENHRY, CDR2 SYGVKD. The CDR3 spans 14 residues. PCR involved 60 Vbeta and 13 Jbeta primers. Profiled with immunoSEQ multiplex PCR; TCRdb holds only in-frame clones, not every one. Of fewer than 90,000 clones in the sample, around 80% were seen once. Sample: PBMCs. This receptor was identified in a male donor in good health and CMV-seropositive. The chain combines TRBV10-3 with TRBJ2-7; 8 bases match TRBD2. CDR3 residues: CAAMAPSGSREQYF. CDR3 sequence (DNA): TGTGCCGCAATGGCGCCGAGCGGGAGTCGCGAGCAGTACTTC.